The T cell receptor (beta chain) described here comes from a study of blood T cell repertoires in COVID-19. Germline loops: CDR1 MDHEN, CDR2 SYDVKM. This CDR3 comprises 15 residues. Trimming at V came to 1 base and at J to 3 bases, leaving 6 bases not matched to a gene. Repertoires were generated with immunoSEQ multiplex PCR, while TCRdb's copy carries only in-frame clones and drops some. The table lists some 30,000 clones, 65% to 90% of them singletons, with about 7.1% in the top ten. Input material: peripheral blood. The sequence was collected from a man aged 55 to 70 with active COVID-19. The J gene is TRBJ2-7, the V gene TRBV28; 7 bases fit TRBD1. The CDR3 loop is CASSLSPGTVYEQYF. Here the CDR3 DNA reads TGTGCCAGCAGTTTATCCCCCGGGACAGTCTACGAGCAGTACTTC.